The clone carrying this T cell receptor beta chain occurred a few times. This record comes from a study of beta chain features in type 1 diabetes. The wider study: Investigators examined some 100 million sorted cells across all samples.

Germline CDR1 reads SGHTA; CDR2 reads FQGNSA. The CDR3 runs 14 residues. Unmatched junction bases numbered 5, after V lost 7 bases and J lost 5 bases. Sorted CD4+ subsets: naive, central memory, regulatory, stem cell-like memory (CD45RO/CCR7/CD25/CD127/CD95/CD27 panel). Expressed TCRB transcripts got sequenced, as all isolated RNA was reverse transcribed. Clones were read by immunoSEQ multiplex PCR, and TCRdb kept only the in-frame ones, dropping some. Here the sample spans more than 300,000 clones, 10% to 15% being singletons. Sequencing was done on a sample of naive CD4+ T cells from blood. The sequence was obtained from a young man in good health. The rearrangement joins TRBV7-2 to TRBJ2-1, with 10 bases lining up with TRBD1. In DNA, the CDR3 is TGTGCCAGCAAAGGGACAGGGGTGGACAATGAGCAGTTCTTC. Translation: CASKGTGVDNEQFF.